The 23 T cell receptor beta chains given below trace back to one sample, sequenced in a study of T cell responses to AZD1222 COVID-19 vaccine. Assay: immunoSEQ multiplex PCR; the TCRdb copy retains only in-frame clones and omits some. The table lists about 150,000 clones, approximately 90% of them singletons. Sequencing was performed on peripheral blood, taken on day 0 of AZD1222 vaccination. These receptors were collected from an adult in good health.

The chain couples TRBV5-4 to TRBJ2-1; maybe TRBD1 (5 bases). This CDR3 region has 16 residues. The germline V and J ends were trimmed by 5 bases and 8 bases, with 23 bases remaining between them. Germline values: CDR1 SGHNT, CDR2 YYREEE (reference sequence). The DNA for the CDR3 is TGTGCCAGCAGTATGGTGGGGCTAGAAAGTTACGATGAGCAGTTCTTC. Its protein is CASSMVGLESYDEQFF.

This chain uses TRBV25-1 with TRBJ2-1; D could derive from TRBD1 or TRBD2 (5 bases each). Looked up from germline, CDR1 is MGHDK and CDR2 is SYGVNS. The germline V and J ends were trimmed by 4 bases and 5 bases, with 18 bases remaining between them. The CDR3 loop spans 16 amino acids. The CDR3, as DNA: TGTGCCAGCAGTGCCGGTGAGGGGAGCGTTAACAATGAGCAGTTCTTC. It yields the protein CASSAGEGSVNNEQFF.

This chain connects TRBV29-1 to TRBJ1-2, with 7 bases matching TRBD1. The CDR3 has 20 residues. In germline, CDR1 is SQVTM, CDR2 ANQGSEA. Trimming at V came to 6 bases and at J to 4 bases, leaving 29 bases not matched to a gene. CDR3 DNA sequence: TGCAGCGTGTACTTAACCGACCCCGGGACAGACCTAATGTCGATCTATGGCTACACCTTC. It translates to CSVYLTDPGTDLMSIYGYTF.

CDR3 residues: CASSPRTGRNYGYTF. The CDR3 bases are TGTGCCAGCAGCCCGCGGACAGGGAGAAACTATGGCTACACCTTC. The chain couples TRBV4-2 to TRBJ1-2, with 8 bases matching TRBD1. CDR3 length: 15 residues. J lost 2 bases, V lost 4 bases, and 6 bases had no gene match. The germline gives CDR1 LGHNA, CDR2 YNFKEQ.

This clone occurred once. This sequence joins TRBV9 and TRBJ1-1; the D gene is possibly TRBD1 (6 bases). Germline CDR1 and CDR2: SGDLS and YYNGEE. The CDR3 sequence is 15 residues long. Trimming cost V 3 bases and J 3 bases, with 15 bases left between them. CDR3 sequence (DNA): TGTGCCAGCAGCGGACAGGCTCCGGGTGACACTGAAGCTTTCTTT. Amino acid sequence: CASSGQAPGDTEAFF.

The rearrangement joins TRBV4-1 to TRBJ2-1; D is possibly TRBD2 (5 bases). V was shortened by 0 bases and J by 3 bases, with 15 bases between the two germline ends. Germline assignment: CDR1 MGHRA and CDR2 YSYEKL. The CDR3 sequence is 17 residues long. The CDR3 DNA is TGCGCCAGCAGCCAAGAGGCTAGCATCAGTGTCTACAATGAGCAGTTCTTC. Translated, it gives CASSQEASISVYNEQFF.

The CDR3 bases are TGCGCCAGCAGCTTGGATAGCAATCAGCCCCAGCATTTT. Residues: CASSLDSNQPQHF. The V and J genes are TRBV5-1 and TRBJ1-5; D not certain. Deletions cut 0 bases from V and 0 bases from J, with 1 base between. CDR3 length: 13 residues. CDR1 is SGHRS, CDR2 YFSETQ, per germline.

The CDR3 nucleotides read TGTGCCAGCAGTTTGGGGGCAGGGACGACCGGGGAGCTGTTTTTT. Protein: CASSLGAGTTGELFF. V gene TRBV28 combines with J gene TRBJ2-2, with D perhaps TRBD1 (6 bases). CDR1 MDHEN and CDR2 SYDVKM come from the germline V gene. The CDR3 extends over 15 amino acids. Trimming shortened V by 3 bases and J by 5 bases, and 13 bases separated the two germline ends.

The chain joins TRBV2 to TRBJ2-1; no clear D. CDR3 length equals 11 residues. The germline V gene has CDR1 SNHLY and CDR2 FYNNEI. V shed 6 bases and J shed 9 bases, with 9 bases lying between them. CDR3 nucleotides: TGTGCCAGCAGGTTACACAGTGAGCAGTTCTTC. Encoded protein: CASRLHSEQFF.

This clone was seen once. The rearrangement uses TRBV9 and TRBJ1-1; D not resolved. Deletions cut 2 bases from V and 2 bases from J, with 10 bases between. The CDR3 extends over 14 amino acids. Germline V gene lookup returns CDR1 SGDLS and CDR2 YYNGEE. The CDR3 here is CASSVSDRNTEAFF. In nucleotides, the CDR3 is TGTGCCAGCAGCGTCTCGGACCGTAACACTGAAGCTTTCTTT.

This rearrangement joins TRBV7-9 to TRBJ1-1, with TRBD1 identical over 9 bases. J lost 4 bases, V lost 5 bases, and 14 bases had no gene match. Germline V gene lookup returns CDR1 SEHNR and CDR2 FQNEAQ (reference sequence). The CDR3 length is 17 residues. The CDR3 coding sequence is TGTGCCAGCAGCCCTAAAATACAGGGGGCCCATCCCACTGAAGCTTTCTTT. It translates to CASSPKIQGAHPTEAFF.

This rearrangement joins TRBV6-2 or TRBV6-3 to TRBJ2-5, with 9 bases matching TRBD1. In germline, CDR1 is MNHEY, CDR2 SVGEGT. V was pared by 0 bases and J by 5 bases, with 4 bases of the junction left unmatched. The CDR3 has 15 amino acids. CDR3 loop: CASSYSGQGWETQYF. The CDR3, as DNA: TGTGCCAGCAGTTACTCGGGACAGGGTTGGGAGACCCAGTACTTC.

This chain links TRBV4-2 with TRBJ1-5, with a tentative D call TRBD1 (5 bases). Per the germline V gene, CDR1 is LGHNA and CDR2 is YNFKEQ. CDR3 length: 15 residues. V was shortened by 0 bases and J by 5 bases, with 11 bases between the two germline ends. In DNA form, the CDR3 reads TGTGCCAGCAGCCAAGATGTGGGACGTGATCAGCCCCAGCATTTT. Its protein is CASSQDVGRDQPQHF.

The chain has TRBV27 and TRBJ1-1, with D possibly being TRBD1 (6 bases). V was cut by 4 bases and J by 0 bases, with 15 bases left in between. The CDR3 is 16 residues long. Per germline, CDR1 MNHEY and CDR2 SMNVEV (reference sequence). CDR3 in amino acids: CASSSRDTYMNTEAFF. The CDR3 DNA follows: TGTGCCAGCAGTTCCCGGGACACCTACATGAACACTGAAGCTTTCTTT.

The chain is built from TRBV11-2 and TRBJ1-4; a weak D match, TRBD1 (5 bases). V was cut by 1 base and J by 5 bases, with 11 bases left in between. The CDR3 is made up of 15 amino acids. Germline-derived CDR1 and CDR2 are SGHAT and FQNNGV. This chain's CDR3 is CASSLAGGGNEKLFF. DNA for the CDR3: TGTGCCAGCAGCTTAGCGGGTGGGGGGAATGAAAAACTGTTTTTT.

This chain links TRBV5-5 with TRBJ1-1; TRBD1 agrees at 9 bases. Trimming at V came to 4 bases and at J to 1 base, leaving 8 bases not matched to a gene. CDR3 length: 16 amino acids. CDR1 and CDR2 from the germline V gene are SGHKS and YYEKEE (reference sequence). CDR3 in amino acids: CASSPGQGFGNTEAFF. CDR3 bases: TGTGCCAGCAGCCCGGGACAGGGTTTCGGGAACACTGAAGCTTTCTTT.

This chain joins TRBV30 and TRBJ1-2; no clear D. V was pared by 6 bases and J by 5 bases, with 13 bases between. The CDR3 is made up of 12 amino acids. Germline V gene sequence: CDR1 GTSNPN, CDR2 SVGIG (reference sequence). The CDR3 is CACGSGVYGYTF. The CDR3 DNA is TGTGCCTGTGGCAGCGGGGTATATGGCTACACCTTC.

This sequence joins TRBV5-4 and TRBJ2-1; D may be TRBD2 (6 bases). The V gene's germline CDR1 is SGHNT and CDR2 YYREEE (reference sequence). V was trimmed by 5 bases and J by 6 bases, leaving 9 bases between them. The CDR3 sequence is 12 residues long. CDR3 DNA: TGTGCCAGCAGTCTGGGGGGCAATGAGCAGTTCTTC. Amino acid sequence: CASSLGGNEQFF.

The chain recombines TRBV5-3 with TRBJ2-1, with 10 nucleotides matching TRBD2. TRBV5-3 has ORF status, its function being uncertain. J was trimmed by 7 bases and V by 0 bases; bases with no gene match: 4. The CDR3 contains 15 residues. CDR3 sequence reads: CARSLELAGANEQFF. DNA for the CDR3: TGTGCCAGAAGCTTGGAGCTAGCGGGAGCGAATGAGCAGTTCTTC.

V is TRBV7-3 and J is TRBJ2-1; 12 nucleotides match TRBD2. This CDR3 is built from 17 residues. Germline values: CDR1 SGHTA, CDR2 FQGTGA. Trimming at V came to 0 bases and at J to 6 bases, leaving 6 bases not matched to a gene. The chain's CDR3 is CASSLTPTSGSRNEQFF. The CDR3 DNA reads TGTGCCAGCAGCTTAACCCCGACTAGCGGGAGTCGCAATGAGCAGTTCTTC.

DNA for the CDR3: TGTGCCTGGAGTCGGGGTGCCAGGGGCTACACCTTC. Encoded protein: CAWSRGARGYTF. This rearrangement joins TRBV30 to TRBJ1-2; D gene ambiguous. The V end lost 2 bases, the J end lost 8 bases, and 12 bases lay between the germline ends. The CDR3 totals 12 residues. The V gene's germline CDR1 is GTSNPN and CDR2 SVGIG (reference sequence). The whole variable domain, remainder taken from reference TRBV30 and TRBJ1-2, is SQTIHQWPATLVQPVGSPLSLECTVEGTSNPNLYWYRQAAGRGLQLLFYSVGIGQISSEVPQNLSASRPQDRQFILSSKKLLLSDSGFYLCAWSRGARGYTFGSGTRLTVV.

Note on this clone: One end of the junction is discordant with germline, which a read error may explain. The chain joins TRBV7-7 to TRBJ2-3, with 9 positions matching TRBD2. The CDR3 has 14 residues. The germline gives CDR1 SSHAT, CDR2 FNYEAQ (reference sequence). The chain's CDR3 is CASSLAGTADTQYF. The DNA of the CDR3 is TGTGCTAGCAGTCTAGCGGGAACGGCGGATACGCAGTATTTT.

The chain links TRBV7-6 to TRBJ1-5, with TRBD1 identical over 10 bases. J was trimmed by 1 base and V by 0 bases; bases with no gene match: 6. The CDR3 length is 18 residues. The germline gives CDR1 SGHVS, CDR2 FNYEAQ. This CDR3 reads CASSLAGQGRNSNQPQHF. The CDR3 region has the DNA TGTGCCAGCAGCTTAGCGGGACAGGGGAGAAACAGCAATCAGCCCCAGCATTTT. The whole variable domain, filled in from reference TRBV7-6 and TRBJ1-5, reads GAGVSQSPRYKVTKRGQDVALRCDPISGHVSLYWYRQALGQGPEFLTYFNYEAQQDKSGLPNDRFSAERPEGSISTLTIQRTEQRDSAMYRCASSLAGQGRNSNQPQHFGDGTRLSIL.